Sequencing of this T cell receptor beta chain was carried out in a study of cytomegalovirus exposure and HLA in healthy donors. The PCR contained 60 Vbeta and 13 Jbeta primers. In the study's own analysis: Unique TCR beta chains totaled some 80 million in a later count, with approximately 11 million of them shared. Profiling relied on immunoSEQ multiplex PCR, and the TCRdb table lists in-frame clones only, not all of them. That table is the source of V, J and clone size, and D and trimming were worked out from the DNA. The table records about 73,000 clones, 65% to 70% of them present only once. CDR1 is SNHLY, CDR2 FYNNEI, per germline. V shed 5 bases and J 5 bases; nucleotides not matched to a gene: 11. The CDR3 covers 15 residues. Note on this clone: Its matching antigen is unknown.

Study-wide findings and caveats: It was reportedly the case that the classifier diagnosed cytomegalovirus status with high specificity and sensitivity. A link between a missense DCLRE1C variant and TCR beta V- and J-gene trimming emerged from a later analysis. A few chains linked to CMV were shown in vitro to be specific for CMV antigens.

Source material: PBMCs. The chain carries TRBV2 and TRBJ1-2, with 7 bases fitting TRBD1. This receptor was identified in a woman between 45 and 60 years old in good health and CMV-seropositive. The CDR3 is CASSRTGLAPYGYTF. The CDR3 DNA reads TGTGCCAGCAGTCGGACAGGTTTGGCCCCATATGGCTACACCTTC.